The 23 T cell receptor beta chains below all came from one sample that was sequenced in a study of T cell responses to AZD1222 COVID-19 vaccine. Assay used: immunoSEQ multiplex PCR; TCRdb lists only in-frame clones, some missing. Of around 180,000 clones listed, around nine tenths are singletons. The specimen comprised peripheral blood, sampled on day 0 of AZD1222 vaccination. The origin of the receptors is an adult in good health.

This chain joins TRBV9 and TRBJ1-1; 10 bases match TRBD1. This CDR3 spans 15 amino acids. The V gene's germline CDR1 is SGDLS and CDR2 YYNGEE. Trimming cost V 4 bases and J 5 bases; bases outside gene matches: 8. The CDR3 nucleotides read TGTGCCAGCAGCTTCAGCCGGACAGGGGGGACTGAAGCTTTCTTT. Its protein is CASSFSRTGGTEAFF.

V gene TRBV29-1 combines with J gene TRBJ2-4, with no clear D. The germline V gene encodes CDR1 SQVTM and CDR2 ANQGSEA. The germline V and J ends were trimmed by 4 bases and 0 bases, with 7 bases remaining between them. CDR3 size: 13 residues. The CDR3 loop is CSVVSAAKNIQYF. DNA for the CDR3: TGCAGCGTTGTGTCTGCAGCCAAAAACATTCAGTACTTC.

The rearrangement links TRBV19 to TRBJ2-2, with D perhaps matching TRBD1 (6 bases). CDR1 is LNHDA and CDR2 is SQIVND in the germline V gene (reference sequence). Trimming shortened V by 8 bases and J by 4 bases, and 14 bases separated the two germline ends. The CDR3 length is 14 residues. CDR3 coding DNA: TGTGCCAGTTCTCAGGGGTCGGTCACCGGGGAGCTGTTTTTT. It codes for CASSQGSVTGELFF.

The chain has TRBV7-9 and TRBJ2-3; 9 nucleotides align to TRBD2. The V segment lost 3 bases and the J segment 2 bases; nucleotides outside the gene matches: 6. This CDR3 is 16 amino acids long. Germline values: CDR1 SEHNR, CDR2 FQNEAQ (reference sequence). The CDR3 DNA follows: TGTGCCAGCAGCTTTGGGCTAGCGGGAAACACAGATACGCAGTATTTT. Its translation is CASSFGLAGNTDTQYF.

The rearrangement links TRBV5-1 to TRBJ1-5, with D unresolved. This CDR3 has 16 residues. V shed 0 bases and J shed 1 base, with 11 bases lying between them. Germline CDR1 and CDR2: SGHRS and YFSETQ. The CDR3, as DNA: TGCGCCAGCAGCTTGGCCGATAGGGCCAGCAATCAGCCCCAGCATTTT. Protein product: CASSLADRASNQPQHF. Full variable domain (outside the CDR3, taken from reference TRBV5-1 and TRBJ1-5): KAGVTQTPRYLIKTRGQQVTLSCSPISGHRSVSWYQQTPGQGLQFLFEYFSETQRNKGNFPGRFSGRQFSNSRSEMNVSTLELGDSALYLCASSLADRASNQPQHFGDGTRLSIL.

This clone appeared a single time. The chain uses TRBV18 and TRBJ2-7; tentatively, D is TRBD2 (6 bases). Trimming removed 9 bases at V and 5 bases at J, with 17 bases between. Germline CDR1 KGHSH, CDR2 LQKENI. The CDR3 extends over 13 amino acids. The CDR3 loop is CASSTWGGDEQYF. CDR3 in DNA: TGTGCCAGTTCCACCTGGGGCGGGGACGAGCAGTACTTC.

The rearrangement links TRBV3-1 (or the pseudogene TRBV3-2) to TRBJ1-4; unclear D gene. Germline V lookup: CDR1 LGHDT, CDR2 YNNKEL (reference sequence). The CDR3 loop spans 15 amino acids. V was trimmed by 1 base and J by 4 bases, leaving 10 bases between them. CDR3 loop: CASSQGSDLNEKLFF. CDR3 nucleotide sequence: TGTGCCAGCAGCCAAGGGTCAGATCTTAATGAAAAACTGTTTTTT.

The CDR3 nucleotides are TGTGCCAGCAGCTTAGGGCAGGGTATGACTTCACCCCTCCACTTT. Its protein is CASSLGQGMTSPLHF. V gene TRBV7-6 combines with J gene TRBJ1-6; D perhaps matches TRBD1 (5 bases). Germline V gene data show CDR1 as SGHVS and CDR2 as FNYEAQ. This CDR3 comprises 15 residues. Trimming removed 1 base at V and 9 bases at J, with 13 bases between.

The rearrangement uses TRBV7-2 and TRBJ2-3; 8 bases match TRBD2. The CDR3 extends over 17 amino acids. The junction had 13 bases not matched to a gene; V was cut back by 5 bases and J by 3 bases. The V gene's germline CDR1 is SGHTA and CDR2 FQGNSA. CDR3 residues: CASSTSIAGSLTDTQYF. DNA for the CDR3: TGTGCCAGCAGCACGAGCATAGCGGGGTCTCTTACAGATACGCAGTATTTT.

CDR3 nucleotide sequence: TGCGCCAGCAGCCAAGTGGGGGAGGATGAAAAACTGTTTTTT. Its translation: CASSQVGEDEKLFF. The chain links TRBV4-3 to TRBJ1-4, with D maybe TRBD1 (5 bases). V lost 1 base and J lost 6, with 9 bases in between. Germline V gene lookup returns CDR1 LGHNA and CDR2 YSLEER. The CDR3 loop spans 14 amino acids.

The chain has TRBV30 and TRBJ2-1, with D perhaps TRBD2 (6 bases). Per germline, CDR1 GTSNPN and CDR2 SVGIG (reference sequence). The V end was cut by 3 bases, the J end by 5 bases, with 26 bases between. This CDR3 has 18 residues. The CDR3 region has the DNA TGTGCCTGGAGACCCCCTTATATCCCGGGCGGGGAAAACAATGAGCAGTTCTTC. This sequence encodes CAWRPPYIPGGENNEQFF.

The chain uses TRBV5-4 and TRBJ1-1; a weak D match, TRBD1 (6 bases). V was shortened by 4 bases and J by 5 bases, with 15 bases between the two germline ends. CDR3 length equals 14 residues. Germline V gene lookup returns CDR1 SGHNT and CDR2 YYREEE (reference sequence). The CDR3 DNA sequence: TGTGCCAGCAGCCAACAGGGCGTTGCAACTGAAGCTTTCTTT. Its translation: CASSQQGVATEAFF.

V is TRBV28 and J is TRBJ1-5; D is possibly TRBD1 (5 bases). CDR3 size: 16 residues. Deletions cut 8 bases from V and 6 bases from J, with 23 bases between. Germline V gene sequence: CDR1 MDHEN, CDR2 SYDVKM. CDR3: CASDQQGPGGRQPQHF. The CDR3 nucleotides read TGTGCCAGCGACCAGCAGGGACCGGGGGGTCGTCAGCCCCAGCATTTT.

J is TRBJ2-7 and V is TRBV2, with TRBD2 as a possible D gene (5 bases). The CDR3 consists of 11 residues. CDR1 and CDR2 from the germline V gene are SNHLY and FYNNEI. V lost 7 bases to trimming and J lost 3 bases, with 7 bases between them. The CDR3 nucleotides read TGTGCCAGCATACGGGGCTACGAGCAGTACTTC. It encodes CASIRGYEQYF.

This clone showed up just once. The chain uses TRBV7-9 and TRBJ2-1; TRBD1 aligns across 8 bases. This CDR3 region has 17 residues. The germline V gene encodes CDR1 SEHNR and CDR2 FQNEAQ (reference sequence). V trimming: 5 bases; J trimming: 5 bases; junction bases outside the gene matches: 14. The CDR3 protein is CASSPRGMDRVNNEQFF. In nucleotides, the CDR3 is TGTGCCAGCAGCCCCCGAGGCATGGACAGGGTCAACAATGAGCAGTTCTTC.

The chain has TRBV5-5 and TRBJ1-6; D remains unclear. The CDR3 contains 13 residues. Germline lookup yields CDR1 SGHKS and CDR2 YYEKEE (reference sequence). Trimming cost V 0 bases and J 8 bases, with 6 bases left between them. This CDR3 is CASSLGADSPLHF. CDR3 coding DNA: TGTGCCAGCAGCTTGGGAGCGGATTCACCCCTCCACTTT. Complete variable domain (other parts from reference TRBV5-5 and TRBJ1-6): DAGVTQSPTHLIKTRGQQVTLRCSPISGHKSVSWYQQVLGQGPQFIFQYYEKEERGRGNFPDRFSARQFPNYSSELNVNALLLGDSALYLCASSLGADSPLHFGNGTRLTVT.

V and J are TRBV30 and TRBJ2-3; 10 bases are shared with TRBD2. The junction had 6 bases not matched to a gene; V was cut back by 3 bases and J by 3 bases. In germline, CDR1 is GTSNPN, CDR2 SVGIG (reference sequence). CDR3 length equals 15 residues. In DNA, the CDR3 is TGTGCCTGGAGGGTAGGACTAGCGGAGACAGATACGCAGTATTTT. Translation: CAWRVGLAETDTQYF.

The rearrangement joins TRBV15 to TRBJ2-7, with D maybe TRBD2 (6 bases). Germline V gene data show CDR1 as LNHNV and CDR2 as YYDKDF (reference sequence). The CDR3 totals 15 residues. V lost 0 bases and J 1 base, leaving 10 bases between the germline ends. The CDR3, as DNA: TGTGCCACCAGCAGAGATCGCGGGGTTTCCTACGAGCAGTACTTC. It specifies CATSRDRGVSYEQYF.

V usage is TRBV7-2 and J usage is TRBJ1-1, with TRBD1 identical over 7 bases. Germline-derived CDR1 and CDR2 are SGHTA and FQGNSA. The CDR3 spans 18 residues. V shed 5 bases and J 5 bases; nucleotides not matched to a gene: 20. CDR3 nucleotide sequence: TGTGCCAGCAGCAACCTTCGACAGGGCCGCGCCTTAGTTACTGAAGCTTTCTTT. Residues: CASSNLRQGRALVTEAFF. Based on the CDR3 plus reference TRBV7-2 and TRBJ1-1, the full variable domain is GAGVSQSPSNKVTEKGKDVELRCDPISGHTALYWYRQSLGQGLEFLIYFQGNSAPDKSGLPSDRFSAERTGGSVSTLTIQRTQQEDSAVYLCASSNLRQGRALVTEAFFGQGTRLTVV.

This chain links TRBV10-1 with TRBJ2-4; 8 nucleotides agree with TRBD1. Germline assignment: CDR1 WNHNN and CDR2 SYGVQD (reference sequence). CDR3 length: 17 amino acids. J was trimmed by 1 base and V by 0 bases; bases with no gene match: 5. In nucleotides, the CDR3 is TGCGCCAGCAGTGAGTCGGAAGGGACAGGTGCCAAAAACATTCAGTACTTC. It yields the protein CASSESEGTGAKNIQYF.

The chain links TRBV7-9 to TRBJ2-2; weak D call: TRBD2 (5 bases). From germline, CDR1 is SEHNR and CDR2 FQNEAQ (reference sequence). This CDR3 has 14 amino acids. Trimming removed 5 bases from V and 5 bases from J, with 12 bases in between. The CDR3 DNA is TGTGCCAGCAGCCCTATTTCGGGAACCGGGGAGCTGTTTTTT. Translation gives CASSPISGTGELFF.

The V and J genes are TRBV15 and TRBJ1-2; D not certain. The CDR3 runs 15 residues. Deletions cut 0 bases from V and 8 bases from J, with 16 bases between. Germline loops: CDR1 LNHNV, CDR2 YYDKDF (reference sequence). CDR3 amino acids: CATSRDLPLGLGYTF. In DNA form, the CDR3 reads TGTGCCACCAGCAGAGACCTCCCATTAGGGCTCGGCTACACCTTC. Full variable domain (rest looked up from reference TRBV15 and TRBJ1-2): DAMVIQNPRYQVTQFGKPVTLSCSQTLNHNVMYWYQQKSSQAPKLLFHYYDKDFNNEADTPDNFQSRRPNTSFCFLDIRSPGLGDTAMYLCATSRDLPLGLGYTFGSGTRLTVV.

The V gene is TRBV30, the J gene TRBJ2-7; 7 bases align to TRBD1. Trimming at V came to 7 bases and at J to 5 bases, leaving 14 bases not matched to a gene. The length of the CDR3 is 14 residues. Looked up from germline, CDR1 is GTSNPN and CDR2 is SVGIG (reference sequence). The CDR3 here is CASPPDRSRNEQYF. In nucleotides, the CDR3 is TGTGCCTCCCCACCGGACAGGTCACGAAACGAGCAGTACTTC.